The 12 T cell receptor beta chains below were found in one sample sequenced in a study of blood T cells in healthy people across ages. A second PCR, run for about 6 to 12 cycles, used a sample-barcoded 5' primer plus a J-beta primer mix. Using its own MiXCR run on the 5' RACE reads, TCRdb lists one record per CDR3 protein. The sample consists of some 1.8 million distinct CDR3 sequences, roughly two fifths of them appearing once. The specimen sequenced was blood. The receptors here all came from a human donor in good health.

This sequence joins TRBV4-3 and TRBJ1-2; 7 nucleotides match TRBD1. Germline-derived CDR1 and CDR2 are LGHNA and YSLEER. The CDR3 consists of 13 residues. Losses at the gene ends were 0 bases for V and 13 bases for J; bases not matched to a gene: 8. The CDR3 here is CASSQDETGPVTF. The CDR3 DNA sequence: TGCGCCAGCAGCCAAGATGAGACAGGGCCTGTCACCTTC.

The chain couples TRBV7-9 to TRBJ2-5, with D maybe TRBD1 (6 bases). The germline V gene has CDR1 SEHNR and CDR2 FQNEAQ (reference sequence). The V and J ends lost 2 bases and 2 bases respectively, with 24 bases between them. This CDR3 has 19 residues. The CDR3 is CASSLYPSPSGTIQETQYF. CDR3 nucleotides: TGTGCCAGCAGCTTATATCCGAGTCCTTCCGGGACAATACAAGAGACCCAGTACTTC.

The V and J genes are TRBV18 and TRBJ1-2, with a tentative D call TRBD1 (6 bases). The CDR3 length is 14 residues. Trimming pared 4 bases from V and 7 bases from J, leaving 16 bases between. Germline CDR1 KGHSH, CDR2 LQKENI. CDR3 sequence: CASSLETGLSGYTF. The CDR3, as DNA: TGTGCCAGCTCACTGGAAACAGGGCTCAGTGGCTACACCTTC.

The chain carries TRBV15 and TRBJ2-7, with 7 bases lining up with TRBD2. Per the germline V gene, CDR1 is LNHNV and CDR2 is YYDKDF (reference sequence). The junction had 2 bases not matched to a gene; V was cut back by 3 bases and J by 0 bases. There are 14 residues in the CDR3. The chain's CDR3 is CATSRGGLSYEQYF. The CDR3 coding sequence is TGTGCCACCAGCAGGGGAGGGCTCTCCTACGAGCAGTACTTC.

The V call is TRBV10-3, the J call TRBJ1-5, with no clear D. Germline-derived CDR1 and CDR2 are ENHRY and SYGVKD. V was clipped by 6 bases and J by 2 bases, with 14 bases between them. The CDR3 extends over 15 amino acids. CDR3 coding DNA: TGTGCCATCAGCGAAACCCCAGCGGGCAATCAGCCCCAGCATTTT. It encodes CAISETPAGNQPQHF.

This chain uses TRBV18 with TRBJ2-5; 13 nucleotides align to TRBD2. The V gene end was trimmed by 6 bases and the J gene end by 4 bases; junction bases not matched to a gene: 8. The germline CDR1 and CDR2 sequences are KGHSH and LQKENI. This CDR3 has 16 residues. CDR3 coding DNA: TGTGCCAGCTCCTCGAGGACTAGCGGGGGAGGAGAGACCCAGTACTTC. Its protein is CASSSRTSGGGETQYF.

This clonotype came up a few times. This chain connects TRBV4-3 to TRBJ2-6, with D perhaps TRBD1 or TRBD2 (5 bases each). This CDR3 is built from 17 residues. The V gene lost 1 base and the J gene lost 2 bases, with 12 bases spanning the gap. Germline V gives CDR1 LGHNA, CDR2 YSLEER. This CDR3 reads CASSQGGPTTGANVLTF. CDR3 DNA: TGCGCCAGCAGCCAAGGGGGACCGACTACTGGGGCCAACGTCCTGACTTTC.

The chain joins TRBV20-1 to TRBJ2-4, with TRBD2 identical over 10 bases. Judging by the DNA end, TRBJ2-7 fits better; the J call may be wrong. CDR1 is DFQATT, CDR2 SNEGSKA, per germline (reference sequence). CDR3 size: 15 residues. The CDR3 nucleotides read TGCAGTGCTTATCGACCGACTAGCGGGCAGAGCGAGCAGTACTTC. Translation: CSAYRPTSGQSEQYF.

This chain joins TRBV27 and TRBJ1-5; a possible D gene is TRBD1 (6 bases). The CDR3 is made up of 16 amino acids. Trimming removed 0 bases at V and 6 bases at J, with 15 bases between. From germline, CDR1 is MNHEY and CDR2 SMNVEV (reference sequence). CDR3 protein: CASSLSGAGGLQPQHF. The CDR3 bases are TGTGCCAGCAGTTTATCGGGGGCGGGGGGCCTTCAGCCCCAGCATTTT.

This clonotype appeared many times. This rearrangement joins TRBV5-1 to TRBJ2-5, with TRBD1 identical over 7 bases. Germline-derived CDR1 and CDR2 are SGHRS and YFSETQ. The CDR3 totals 15 residues. With V trimmed by 0 bases and J by 2 bases, 4 bases remained unmatched. This CDR3 is CASSLAQGSQETQYF. The CDR3 DNA reads TGCGCCAGCAGCTTGGCACAGGGGAGTCAAGAGACCCAGTACTTC.

This clonotype has a handful of counts. V gene TRBV2 combines with J gene TRBJ2-1; D unresolved. V lost 7 bases and J lost 1, with 17 bases in between. The CDR3 covers 16 residues. CDR1 SNHLY and CDR2 FYNNEI come from the germline V gene. CDR3 nucleotide sequence: TGTGCCAGCATCGAAATCGGAGCTGGATCCTACAATGAGCAGTTCTTC. Translating gives CASIEIGAGSYNEQFF. The full variable domain, in which reference TRBV2 and TRBJ2-1 provide the parts outside the CDR3, is EPEVTQTPSHQVTQMGQEVILRCVPISNHLYFYWYRQILGQKVEFLVSFYNNEISEKSEIFDDQFSVERPDGSNFTLKIRSTKLEDSAMYFCASIEIGAGSYNEQFFGPGTRLTVL.

This clonotype was recorded a few times. The chain is built from TRBV15 and TRBJ1-5; no clear D. The germline V gene encodes CDR1 LNHNV and CDR2 YYDKDF (reference sequence). Trimming removed 7 bases from V and 3 bases from J, with 13 bases in between. The CDR3 extends over 14 amino acids. In DNA, the CDR3 is TGTGCCACCACCTCGGACCGATACAATCAGCCCCAGCATTTT. Translated, it gives CATTSDRYNQPQHF.